Following are 26 T cell receptor beta chains from one sample sequenced in a study of shared clonotypes between healthy human individuals. Some clones are missing from TCRdb's copy, which holds only in-frame ones; the method was immunoSEQ multiplex PCR. The repertoire holds about 2,500,000 clones, with about 92% as singletons. Sequences were obtained from naive CD4+ T cells sorted from blood. Subset denoted: CD45RA+ positively selected. The source is a man between 18 and 29 years old in good health.

Concerning this clone: The sample carries other DNA sequences with the same CDR3. V usage is TRBV28 and J usage is TRBJ2-7; 9 nucleotides line up with TRBD1. The CDR3 consists of 14 residues. Germline lookup yields CDR1 MDHEN and CDR2 SYDVKM. V lost 5 bases to trimming and J lost 3 bases; unmatched junction nucleotides: 5. CDR3 in amino acids: CASSLQGASYEQYF. The CDR3 DNA sequence: TGTGCCAGCAGTCTACAGGGGGCCAGCTACGAGCAGTACTTC. The whole variable domain, remainder taken from reference TRBV28 and TRBJ2-7, is DVKVTQSSRYLVKRTGEKVFLECVQDMDHENMFWYRQDPGLGLRLIYFSYDVKMKEKGDIPEGYSVSREKKERFSLILESASTNQTSMYLCASSLQGASYEQYFGPGTRLTVT.

The chain is built from TRBV7-9 and TRBJ2-5; a weak D match, TRBD2 (6 bases). CDR1 and CDR2 (germline): SEHNR, FQNEAQ (reference sequence). The CDR3 is made up of 15 amino acids. Trimming cost V 3 bases and J 5 bases, with 16 bases left between them. CDR3 sequence: CASSFLRDGDETQYF. DNA for the CDR3: TGTGCCAGCAGCTTTTTGCGGGATGGGGACGAGACCCAGTACTTC.

The rearrangement links TRBV5-1 to TRBJ2-7; 7 bases are shared with TRBD1. CDR1 SGHRS and CDR2 YFSETQ come from the germline V gene. The V and J ends lost 1 base and 2 bases, in that order; junction bases with no gene match: 6. The CDR3 loop spans 15 amino acids. CDR3 in amino acids: CASSLSGTDPYEQYF. The CDR3 DNA reads TGCGCCAGCAGCTTGTCCGGGACAGACCCCTACGAGCAGTACTTC. The full variable domain, rest sourced from reference TRBV5-1 and TRBJ2-7, is KAGVTQTPRYLIKTRGQQVTLSCSPISGHRSVSWYQQTPGQGLQFLFEYFSETQRNKGNFPGRFSGRQFSNSRSEMNVSTLELGDSALYLCASSLSGTDPYEQYFGPGTRLTVT.

The chain is built from TRBV19 and TRBJ2-5; TRBD2 aligns across 9 bases. Germline trimming cut 9 bases from V and 5 bases from J; bases unmatched to any gene: 10. The CDR3 sequence is 14 residues long. Per the germline V gene, CDR1 is LNHDA and CDR2 is SQIVND (reference sequence). The CDR3: CASGLAGDWETQYF. The CDR3 DNA reads TGTGCCAGCGGGTTAGCGGGAGACTGGGAGACCCAGTACTTC. The full variable domain, rest sourced from reference TRBV19 and TRBJ2-5, is DGGITQSPKYLFRKEGQNVTLSCEQNLNHDAMYWYRQDPGQGLRLIYYSQIVNDFQKGDIAEGYSVSREKKESFPLTVTSAQKNPTAFYLCASGLAGDWETQYFGPGTRLLVL.

The CDR3 protein is CASSPLRGLYNEQFF. In DNA form, the CDR3 reads TGTGCCAGCAGCCCCTTGCGGGGACTTTACAATGAGCAGTTCTTC. This rearrangement joins TRBV11-2 to TRBJ2-1, with D perhaps matching TRBD2 (6 bases). The V and J ends lost 5 bases and 4 bases respectively, with 15 bases between them. This CDR3 is 15 amino acids long. Germline V gene lookup returns CDR1 SGHAT and CDR2 FQNNGV.

The chain recombines TRBV5-6 with TRBJ1-5, with no clear D. V gave up 0 bases and J gave up 4 bases, with 20 bases separating them. In germline, CDR1 is SGHDT, CDR2 YYEEEE. The CDR3 runs 18 residues. Written as DNA, the CDR3 is TGTGCCAGCAGCTTGGGGCTAGCTCTTACCGGTGGGAATCAGCCCCAGCATTTT. It yields the protein CASSLGLALTGGNQPQHF. Combining the CDR3 with reference TRBV5-6 and TRBJ1-5 gives the whole variable domain DAGVTQSPTHLIKTRGQQVTLRCSPKSGHDTVSWYQQALGQGPQFIFQYYEEEERQRGNFPDRFSGHQFPNYSSELNVNALLLGDSALYLCASSLGLALTGGNQPQHFGDGTRLSIL.

The CDR3 DNA is TGTGCCAGCAGCCCTTCGGACGGGGGAGATACGCAGTATTTT. Amino acid sequence: CASSPSDGGDTQYF. This chain links TRBV5-6 with TRBJ2-3, with D maybe TRBD2 (6 bases). Trimming took 4 bases from V and 5 from J, leaving 14 bases between them. The CDR3 covers 14 residues. Germline V gives CDR1 SGHDT, CDR2 YYEEEE.

The rearrangement links TRBV5-6 to TRBJ1-2; the match to TRBD1 covers 9 bases. This CDR3 has 15 residues. V was clipped by 0 bases and J by 2 bases; unmatched bases: 2. Germline V lookup: CDR1 SGHDT, CDR2 YYEEEE. CDR3 nucleotides: TGTGCCAGCAGCTTGGTTGGGACAGGGAACTATGGCTACACCTTC. Translated, it gives CASSLVGTGNYGYTF.

The chain uses TRBV5-1 and TRBJ2-3; 9 bases line up with TRBD2. Germline CDR1 is SGHRS and CDR2 is YFSETQ. CDR3 length equals 14 residues. J was trimmed by 4 bases and V by 5 bases; bases with no gene match: 5. The CDR3 reads CASRSGGFSDTQYF. The DNA of the CDR3 is TGCGCCAGCAGGAGCGGGGGGTTCTCAGATACGCAGTATTTT.

The chain employs TRBV6-5 and TRBJ2-7; 10 bases map to TRBD2. The junction had 4 bases not matched to a gene; V was cut back by 10 bases and J by 1 base. Germline V gene lookup returns CDR1 MNHEY and CDR2 SVGAGI. This CDR3 comprises 13 residues. The CDR3 loop reads CATLAGESYEQYF. The CDR3, as DNA: TGTGCCACGCTAGCGGGAGAGTCCTACGAGCAGTACTTC.

The chain is built from TRBV6-6 and TRBJ1-4; weak D call: TRBD1 (6 bases). V was cut by 0 bases and J by 7 bases, with 12 bases left in between. This CDR3 comprises 15 residues. CDR1 and CDR2 (germline): MNHNY, SVGAGI (reference sequence). DNA of the CDR3: TGTGCCAGCAGTTACTCCGGGGGGCAGGGTGAAAAACTGTTTTTT. Its translation is CASSYSGGQGEKLFF.

This clone is a singleton in its sample. This chain connects TRBV5-1 to TRBJ1-3; 7 nucleotides align to TRBD1. The CDR3 covers 18 residues. With V trimmed by 2 bases and J by 1 base, 12 bases remained unmatched. Per the germline V gene, CDR1 is SGHRS and CDR2 is YFSETQ. The CDR3 sequence: CASSFSPGTDFSGNTIYF. CDR3 DNA sequence: TGCGCCAGCAGCTTTTCACCCGGGACAGACTTTTCTGGAAACACCATATATTTT.

In the case of this clone: One end of the junction varies from germline; a read error may be responsible. V gene TRBV14 combines with J gene TRBJ2-5, with D unresolved. This CDR3 has 13 amino acids. Germline-derived CDR1 and CDR2 are SGHDN and FVKESK. CDR3 region: CASSQGSLETQYF. In nucleotides, the CDR3 is TGTGCCAGCAGTCAAGGGTCCCTGGAGACCCAGTACTTC.

The V gene is TRBV7-2, the J gene TRBJ1-2; D remains ambiguous. V was trimmed by 1 base and J by 7 bases, leaving 10 bases between them. CDR3 length: 13 residues. Germline V lookup: CDR1 SGHTA, CDR2 FQGNSA. The CDR3 reads CASSLGVIGGYTF. The CDR3 nucleotides read TGTGCCAGCAGCTTAGGGGTTATCGGTGGCTACACCTTC.

V is TRBV30 and J is TRBJ2-7; D unresolved. The V and J ends lost 0 bases and 1 base respectively, with 7 bases between them. This CDR3 has 13 amino acids. Germline values: CDR1 GTSNPN, CDR2 SVGIG (reference sequence). This chain's CDR3 is CAWSVGRSYEQYF. CDR3 bases: TGTGCCTGGAGTGTAGGCAGGTCCTACGAGCAGTACTTC.

This rearrangement joins TRBV27 to TRBJ1-1; 8 bases are shared with TRBD1. Germline loops: CDR1 MNHEY, CDR2 SMNVEV (reference sequence). The V gene end was trimmed by 5 bases and the J gene end by 1 base; junction bases not matched to a gene: 3. There are 14 residues in the CDR3. CDR3 in DNA: TGTGCCAGCAGTCCGGGGACAGGGAACACTGAAGCTTTCTTT. It translates to CASSPGTGNTEAFF.

The V call is TRBV6-1, the J call TRBJ1-5, with 7 bases matching TRBD1. Germline assignment: CDR1 MNHNS and CDR2 SASEGT. V shed 9 bases, J shed 0 bases, and the junction held 8 bases outside the gene matches. This CDR3 contains 15 residues. CDR3 protein: CASLRDRYSNQPQHF. The CDR3 DNA reads as TGTGCCAGTCTCCGGGACAGATATAGCAATCAGCCCCAGCATTTT.

The chain links TRBV11-2 to TRBJ2-5; 11 nucleotides line up with TRBD1. The CDR3 totals 15 residues. Germline-derived CDR1 and CDR2 are SGHAT and FQNNGV. Trimming cost V 5 bases and J 5 bases; bases outside gene matches: 7. CDR3 nucleotide sequence: TGTGCCAGCAGCCATGGACAGGGGGCGGGGGAGACCCAGTACTTC. It yields the protein CASSHGQGAGETQYF. The full variable domain, with the rest looked up from reference TRBV11-2 and TRBJ2-5, is EAGVAQSPRYKIIEKRQSVAFWCNPISGHATLYWYQQILGQGPKLLIQFQNNGVVDDSQLPKDRFSAERLKGVDSTLKIQPAKLEDSAVYLCASSHGQGAGETQYFGPGTRLLVL.

This chain uses TRBV7-2 with TRBJ2-7; D is unresolved. With 2 bases removed from V and 3 bases from J, the gap between germline ends came to 11 bases. CDR1 and CDR2 (germline): SGHTA, FQGNSA. The CDR3 runs to 14 residues. CDR3 sequence reads: CASSLSLHLYEQYF. The CDR3 DNA reads TGTGCCAGCAGCTTAAGCCTACACCTCTACGAGCAGTACTTC.

This clone was observed a single time. The CDR3: CASSDPKTGNTEAFF. CDR3 nucleotides: TGCGCCAGCAGTGACCCAAAAACAGGGAATACTGAAGCTTTCTTT. This chain joins TRBV10-1 and TRBJ1-1; D perhaps matches TRBD1 (6 bases). Germline V lookup: CDR1 WNHNN, CDR2 SYGVQD (reference sequence). The V gene lost 3 bases and the J gene lost 5 bases, with 16 bases spanning the gap. The CDR3 runs 15 residues.

V and J are TRBV7-9 and TRBJ1-2; a possible D gene is TRBD1 (5 bases). The germline V gene encodes CDR1 SEHNR and CDR2 FQNEAQ (reference sequence). Trimming took 5 bases from V and 5 from J, leaving 15 bases between them. The CDR3 extends over 14 amino acids. The CDR3 nucleotides are TGTGCCAGCAGCCAAAGCGACAGTAAATATGGCTACACCTTC. It translates to CASSQSDSKYGYTF.

V usage is TRBV6-5 and J usage is TRBJ2-3; D gene unclear. This CDR3 spans 13 amino acids. V lost 6 bases and J 5 bases, leaving 12 bases between the germline ends. Per germline, CDR1 MNHEY and CDR2 SVGAGI. The CDR3 protein is CASRPHLEDTQYF. The CDR3 coding sequence is TGTGCCAGCAGACCCCATTTAGAAGATACGCAGTATTTT.

The V and J genes are TRBV29-1 and TRBJ2-1, with D tentatively TRBD1 (6 bases). V was shortened by 4 bases and J by 2 bases, with 9 bases between the two germline ends. The CDR3 runs to 13 residues. Germline assignment: CDR1 SQVTM and CDR2 ANQGSEA. DNA for the CDR3: TGCAGCGTTGCAGGGGTTGCCTACAATGAGCAGTTCTTC. It encodes CSVAGVAYNEQFF.

This rearrangement joins TRBV6-1 to TRBJ2-2, with D perhaps being TRBD1 or TRBD2 (5 bases each). Trimming stripped 1 base from V and 0 bases from J, with 12 bases between. The CDR3 spans 17 residues. Looked up from germline, CDR1 is MNHNS and CDR2 is SASEGT. The CDR3 DNA reads as TGTGCCAGCAGTGAAGTTGTGTGGGGGACGAACACCGGGGAGCTGTTTTTT. As protein: CASSEVVWGTNTGELFF.

Details on this clone: This same CDR3 is encoded by further DNA sequences in the sample. The chain uses TRBV18 and TRBJ2-7, with 7 bases fitting TRBD1. This CDR3 comprises 14 residues. V was pared by 3 bases and J by 3 bases, with 5 bases of the junction left unmatched. Germline CDR1 and CDR2: KGHSH and LQKENI. The DNA of the CDR3 is TGTGCCAGCTCACCCTGGGACAGAGGCTACGAGCAGTACTTC. Its protein is CASSPWDRGYEQYF.

The V gene is TRBV29-1, the J gene TRBJ2-5, with 10 positions matching TRBD1. Germline-derived CDR1 and CDR2 are SQVTM and ANQGSEA. The J segment lost 4 bases and the V segment lost 6 bases, leaving 17 bases of the junction unmatched. The CDR3 sequence is 17 residues long. CDR3: CSVPDPGTGVIRETQYF. The CDR3 DNA sequence: TGCAGCGTCCCGGATCCCGGGACAGGGGTGATTAGAGAGACCCAGTACTTC.